This T cell receptor beta chain derives from a study of control samples from healthy donors and cancer patients. Clones were sequenced by immunoSEQ multiplex PCR, and TCRdb holds only the in-frame ones, with some missing. The sample consists of roughly 40,000 clones, roughly nine tenths of them appearing once. V trimming: 4 bases; J trimming: 1 base; junction bases outside the gene matches: 13. The germline gives CDR1 MNHEY, CDR2 SMNVEV (reference sequence). The CDR3 is 19 amino acids. The chain is built from TRBV27 and TRBJ2-2; 9 bases match TRBD1. The sequence came from a woman aged 50 to 60 in good health. The sample comprised blood. CDR3 region: CASSSTPTTGGLNTGELFF. CDR3 DNA sequence: TGTGCCAGCAGTTCAACTCCCACCACAGGGGGCTTGAACACCGGGGAGCTGTTTTTT.